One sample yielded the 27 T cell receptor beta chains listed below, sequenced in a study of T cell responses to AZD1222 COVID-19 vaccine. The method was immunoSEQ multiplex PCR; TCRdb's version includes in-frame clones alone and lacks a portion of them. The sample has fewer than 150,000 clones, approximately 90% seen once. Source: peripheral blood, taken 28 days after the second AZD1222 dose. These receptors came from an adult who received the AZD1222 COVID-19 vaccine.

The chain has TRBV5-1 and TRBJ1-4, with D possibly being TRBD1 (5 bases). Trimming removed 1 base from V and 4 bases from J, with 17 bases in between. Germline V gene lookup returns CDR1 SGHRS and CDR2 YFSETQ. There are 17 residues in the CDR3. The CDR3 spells CASSLLGSGVNNEKLFF. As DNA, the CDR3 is TGCGCCAGCAGCTTGTTGGGGTCGGGGGTTAATAATGAAAAACTGTTTTTT.

In DNA, the CDR3 is TGTGCCAGCAGCAAGATGGCCGACACAGATACGCAGTATTTT. Its protein is CASSKMADTDTQYF. The chain combines TRBV6-1 with TRBJ2-3; no firm D call. Germline loops: CDR1 MNHNS, CDR2 SASEGT. The CDR3 totals 14 residues. Trimming removed 6 bases at V and 2 bases at J, with 12 bases between.

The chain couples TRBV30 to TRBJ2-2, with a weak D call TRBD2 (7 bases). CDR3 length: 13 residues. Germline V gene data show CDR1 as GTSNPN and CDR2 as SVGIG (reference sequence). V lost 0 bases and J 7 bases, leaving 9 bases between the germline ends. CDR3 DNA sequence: TGTGCCTGGAGTGTAGGGGGGGTCGGGGAGCTGTTTTTT. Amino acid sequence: CAWSVGGVGELFF.

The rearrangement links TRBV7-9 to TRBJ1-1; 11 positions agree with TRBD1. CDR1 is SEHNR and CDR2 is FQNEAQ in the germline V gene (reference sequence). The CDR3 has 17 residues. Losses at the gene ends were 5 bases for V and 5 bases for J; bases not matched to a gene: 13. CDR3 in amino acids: CASSPSVGTGGRTEAFF. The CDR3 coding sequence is TGTGCCAGCAGCCCTAGTGTGGGGACAGGGGGTCGGACTGAAGCTTTCTTT.

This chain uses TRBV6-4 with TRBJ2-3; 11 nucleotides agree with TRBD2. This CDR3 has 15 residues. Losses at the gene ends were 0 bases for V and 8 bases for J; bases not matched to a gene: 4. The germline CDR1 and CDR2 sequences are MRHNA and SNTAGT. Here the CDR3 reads CASSDSGLAGATQYF. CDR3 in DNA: TGTGCCAGCAGTGACTCCGGACTAGCGGGTGCTACGCAGTATTTT.

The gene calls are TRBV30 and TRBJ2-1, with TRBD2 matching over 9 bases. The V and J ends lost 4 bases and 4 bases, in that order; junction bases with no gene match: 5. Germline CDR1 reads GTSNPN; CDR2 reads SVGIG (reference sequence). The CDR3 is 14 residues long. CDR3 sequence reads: CAWKQREVYNEQFF. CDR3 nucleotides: TGTGCCTGGAAACAGCGGGAGGTTTACAATGAGCAGTTCTTC.

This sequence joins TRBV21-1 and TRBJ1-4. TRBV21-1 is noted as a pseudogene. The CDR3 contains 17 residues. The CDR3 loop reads CASSKTPSGRTNEKLFF. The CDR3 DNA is TGTGCCAGCAGCAAAACACCCAGTGGGCGGACTAATGAAAAACTGTTTTTT.

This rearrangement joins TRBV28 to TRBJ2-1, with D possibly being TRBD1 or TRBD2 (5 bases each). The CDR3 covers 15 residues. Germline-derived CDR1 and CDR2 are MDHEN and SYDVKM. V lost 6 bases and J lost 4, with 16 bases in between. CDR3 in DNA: TGTGCCAGCAGGTTGAGGGGATTGGCGTACAATGAGCAGTTCTTC. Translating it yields CASRLRGLAYNEQFF.

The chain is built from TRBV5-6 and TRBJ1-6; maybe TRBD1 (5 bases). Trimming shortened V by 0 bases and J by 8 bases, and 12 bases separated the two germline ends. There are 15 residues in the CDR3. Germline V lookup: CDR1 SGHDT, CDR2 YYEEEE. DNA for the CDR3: TGTGCCAGCAGCTTGGCCAGAGACAGAGATTCACCCCTCCACTTT. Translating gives CASSLARDRDSPLHF.

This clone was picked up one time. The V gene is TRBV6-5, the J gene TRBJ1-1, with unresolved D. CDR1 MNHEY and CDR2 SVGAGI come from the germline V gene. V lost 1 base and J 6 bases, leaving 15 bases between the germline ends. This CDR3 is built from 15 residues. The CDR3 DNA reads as TGTGCCAGCAGTTACTTAGACCAGTCGAAGGCTGAAGCTTTCTTT. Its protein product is CASSYLDQSKAEAFF.

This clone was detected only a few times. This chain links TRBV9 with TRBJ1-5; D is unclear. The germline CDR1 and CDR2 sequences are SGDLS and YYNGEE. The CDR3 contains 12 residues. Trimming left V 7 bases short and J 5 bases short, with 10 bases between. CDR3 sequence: CASGSGDQPQHF. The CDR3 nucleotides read TGTGCCAGCGGGTCCGGTGATCAGCCCCAGCATTTT.

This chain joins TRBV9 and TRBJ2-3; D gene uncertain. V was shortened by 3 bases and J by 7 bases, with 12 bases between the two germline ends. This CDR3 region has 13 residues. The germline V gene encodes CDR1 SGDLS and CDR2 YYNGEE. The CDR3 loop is CASSEIGRNTQYF. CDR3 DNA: TGTGCCAGCAGCGAAATCGGCCGCAATACGCAGTATTTT.

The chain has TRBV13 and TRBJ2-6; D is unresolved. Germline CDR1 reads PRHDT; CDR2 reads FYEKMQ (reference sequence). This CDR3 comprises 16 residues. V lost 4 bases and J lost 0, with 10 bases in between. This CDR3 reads CASSSFTISGANVLTF. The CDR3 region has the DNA TGTGCCAGCAGCTCTTTCACGATCTCTGGGGCCAACGTCCTGACTTTC.

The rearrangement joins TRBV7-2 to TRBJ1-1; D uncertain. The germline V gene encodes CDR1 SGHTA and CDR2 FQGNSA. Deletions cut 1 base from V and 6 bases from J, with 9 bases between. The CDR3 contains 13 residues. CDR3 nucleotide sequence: TGTGCCAGCAGCTTAGAGGTCACATCTGAAGCTTTCTTT. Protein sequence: CASSLEVTSEAFF.

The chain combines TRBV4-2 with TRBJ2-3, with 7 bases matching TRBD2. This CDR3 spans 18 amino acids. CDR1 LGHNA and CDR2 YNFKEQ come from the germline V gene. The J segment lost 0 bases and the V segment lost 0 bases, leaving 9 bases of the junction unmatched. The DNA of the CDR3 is TGTGCCAGCAGCCAAGATCGGCTTCGCGGGGGAAGCACAGATACGCAGTATTTT. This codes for CASSQDRLRGGSTDTQYF.

The chain's CDR3 is CASSYRGLLHEQYF. The DNA of the CDR3 is TGTGCCAGCAGTTACCGAGGACTTCTCCACGAGCAGTACTTC. The chain has TRBV6-5 and TRBJ2-7, with D tentatively TRBD2 (5 bases). V was clipped by 2 bases and J by 5 bases, with 13 bases between them. The length of the CDR3 is 14 residues. Germline V gene data show CDR1 as MNHEY and CDR2 as SVGAGI.

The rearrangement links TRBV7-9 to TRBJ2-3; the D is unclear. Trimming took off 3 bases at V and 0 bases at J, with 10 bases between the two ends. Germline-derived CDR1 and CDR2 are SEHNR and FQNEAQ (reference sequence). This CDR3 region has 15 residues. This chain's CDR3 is CASSLARSSTDTQYF. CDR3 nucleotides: TGTGCCAGCAGCTTGGCTCGTTCTAGCACAGATACGCAGTATTTT.

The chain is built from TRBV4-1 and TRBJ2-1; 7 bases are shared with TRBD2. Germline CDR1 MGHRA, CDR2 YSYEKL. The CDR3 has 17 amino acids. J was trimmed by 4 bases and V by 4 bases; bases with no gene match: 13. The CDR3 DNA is TGCGCCAGCAGCCTTACCACATCGGGGGGAGGGTACAATGAGCAGTTCTTC. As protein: CASSLTTSGGGYNEQFF.

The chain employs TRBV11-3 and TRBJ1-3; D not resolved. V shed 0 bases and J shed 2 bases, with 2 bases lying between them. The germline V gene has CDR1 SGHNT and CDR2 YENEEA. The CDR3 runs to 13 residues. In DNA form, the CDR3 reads TGTGCCAGCAGCTTAGACGCTGGAAACACCATATATTTT. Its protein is CASSLDAGNTIYF.

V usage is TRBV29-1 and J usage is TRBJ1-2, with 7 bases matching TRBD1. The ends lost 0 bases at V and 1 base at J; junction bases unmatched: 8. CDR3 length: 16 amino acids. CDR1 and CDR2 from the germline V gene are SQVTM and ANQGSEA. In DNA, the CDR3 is TGCAGCGTTGAAGAAGCCTCACAGGGGATTAACTATGGCTACACCTTC. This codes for CSVEEASQGINYGYTF.

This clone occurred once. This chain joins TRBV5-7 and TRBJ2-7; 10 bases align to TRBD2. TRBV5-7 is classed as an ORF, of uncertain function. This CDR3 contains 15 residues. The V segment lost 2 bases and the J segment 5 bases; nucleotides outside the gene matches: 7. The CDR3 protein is CASSFLAGAPNEQYF. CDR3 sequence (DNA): TGTGCCAGCAGCTTTCTAGCGGGAGCCCCTAACGAGCAGTACTTC.

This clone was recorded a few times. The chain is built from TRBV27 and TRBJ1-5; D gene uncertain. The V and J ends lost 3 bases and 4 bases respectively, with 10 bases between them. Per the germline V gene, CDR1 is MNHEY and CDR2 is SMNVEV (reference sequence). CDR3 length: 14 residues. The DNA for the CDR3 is TGTGCCAGCAGTTTTCGTCCACAAAATCAGCCCCAGCATTTT. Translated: CASSFRPQNQPQHF.

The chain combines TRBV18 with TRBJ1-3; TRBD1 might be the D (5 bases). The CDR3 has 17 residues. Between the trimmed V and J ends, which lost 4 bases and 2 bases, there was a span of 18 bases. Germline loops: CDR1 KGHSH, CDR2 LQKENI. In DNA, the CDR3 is TGTGCCAGCTCACGACCCTCCTTCAGGGCCCCTGGAAACACCATATATTTT. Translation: CASSRPSFRAPGNTIYF.

The CDR3 loop is CASSTSGQGANYGYTF. DNA for the CDR3: TGTGCCAGTAGTACCTCGGGACAGGGGGCTAACTATGGCTACACCTTC. This rearrangement joins TRBV19 to TRBJ1-2, with 11 bases fitting TRBD1. V lost 4 bases to trimming and J lost 0 bases; unmatched junction nucleotides: 4. CDR3 length: 16 residues. Germline CDR1 reads LNHDA; CDR2 reads SQIVND (reference sequence). Full variable domain (remainder filled in from reference TRBV19 and TRBJ1-2): DGGITQSPKYLFRKEGQNVTLSCEQNLNHDAMYWYRQDPGQGLRLIYYSQIVNDFQKGDIAEGYSVSREKKESFPLTVTSAQKNPTAFYLCASSTSGQGANYGYTFGSGTRLTVV.

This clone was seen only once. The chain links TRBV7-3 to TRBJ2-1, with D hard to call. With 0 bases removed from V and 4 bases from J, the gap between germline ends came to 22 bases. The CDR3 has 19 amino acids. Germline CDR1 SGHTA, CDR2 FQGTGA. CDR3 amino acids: CASSLTGSSYPQLYNEQFF. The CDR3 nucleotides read TGTGCCAGCAGCTTAACGGGGTCCTCTTATCCCCAACTATACAATGAGCAGTTCTTC.

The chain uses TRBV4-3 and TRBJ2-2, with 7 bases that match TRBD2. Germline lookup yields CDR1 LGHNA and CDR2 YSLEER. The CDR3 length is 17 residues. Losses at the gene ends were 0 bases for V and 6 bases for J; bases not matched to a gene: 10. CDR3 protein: CASSQDLEREVAGELFF. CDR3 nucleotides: TGCGCCAGCAGCCAAGATCTGGAACGGGAGGTCGCCGGGGAGCTGTTTTTT.

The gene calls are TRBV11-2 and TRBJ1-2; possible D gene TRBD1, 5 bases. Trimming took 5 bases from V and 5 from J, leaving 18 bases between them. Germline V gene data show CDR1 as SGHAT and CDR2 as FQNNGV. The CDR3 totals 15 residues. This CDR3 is CASSTTRQSSYGYTF. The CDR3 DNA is TGTGCCAGCAGCACGACTCGACAGAGCTCTTATGGCTACACCTTC.